This entry lists 15 T cell receptor beta chains sequenced from one sample in a study of T cells in localized non-small cell lung cancer. The assay was immunoSEQ multiplex PCR, and TCRdb's table has in-frame clones only and misses some. The table shows around 1,100 clones, with 20% to 25% occurring only once. The starting material was normal lung tissue next to the tumor, obtained before any cancer treatment. The receptors were gathered from a woman aged 40 to 75 with stage I lung adenocarcinoma.

J is TRBJ1-2 and V is TRBV29-1; D is unresolved. Deletions cut 5 bases from V and 3 bases from J, with 13 bases between. In germline, CDR1 is SQVTM, CDR2 ANQGSEA. CDR3 length: 13 residues. The CDR3 here is CSVRTNTDYGYTF. The CDR3 DNA reads as TGCAGCGTTCGAACAAACACGGACTATGGCTACACCTTC.

J is TRBJ1-2 and V is TRBV9; TRBD1 aligns across 7 bases. This CDR3 spans 14 amino acids. In germline, CDR1 is SGDLS, CDR2 YYNGEE. Trimming at V came to 4 bases and at J to 8 bases, leaving 11 bases not matched to a gene. The CDR3 sequence: CASSLGQALGGYTF. The CDR3 nucleotides read TGTGCCAGCAGCCTAGGACAGGCCCTCGGGGGCTACACCTTC.

This sequence joins TRBV9 and TRBJ1-2, with D maybe TRBD1 (6 bases). V gave up 2 bases and J gave up 2 bases, with 19 bases separating them. Germline CDR1 and CDR2: SGDLS and YYNGEE. The CDR3 consists of 17 residues. This chain's CDR3 is CASSVTGGAGYNYGYTF. The CDR3 region has the DNA TGTGCCAGCAGCGTTACGGGGGGCGCCGGGTACAACTATGGCTACACCTTC.

This clone was observed a few times. This chain uses TRBV11-1 with TRBJ2-3, with 9 bases matching TRBD2. The CDR3 covers 16 residues. V trimming: 3 bases; J trimming: 3 bases; junction bases outside the gene matches: 7. Per germline, CDR1 SGHAT and CDR2 FQDESV (reference sequence). The CDR3 sequence: CASSLPRGGETDTQYF. As DNA, the CDR3 is TGTGCCAGCAGCTTGCCCCGCGGGGGGGAAACAGATACGCAGTATTTT. The full variable domain, in which reference TRBV11-1 and TRBJ2-3 provide the parts outside the CDR3, is EAEVAQSPRYKITEKSQAVAFWCDPISGHATLYWYRQILGQGPELLVQFQDESVVDDSQLPKDRFSAERLKGVDSTLKIQPAELGDSAMYLCASSLPRGGETDTQYFGPGTRLTVL.

V and J are TRBV29-1 and TRBJ2-4; D might be TRBD1 or TRBD2, each matching 6 bases. Trimming shortened V by 7 bases and J by 1 base, and 17 bases separated the two germline ends. Germline V gene sequence: CDR1 SQVTM, CDR2 ANQGSEA. There are 15 residues in the CDR3. The CDR3 protein is CSAHSGASAKNIQYF. The DNA of the CDR3 is TGCAGCGCCCACTCGGGGGCTTCGGCCAAAAACATTCAGTACTTC.

The V and J genes are TRBV15 and TRBJ2-1; D unresolved. CDR3 length equals 14 residues. The V end lost 0 bases, the J end lost 6 bases, and 9 bases lay between the germline ends. Germline CDR1 reads LNHNV; CDR2 reads YYDKDF (reference sequence). DNA of the CDR3: TGTGCCACCAGCAGAGAGGGCCGAACCAATGAGCAGTTCTTC. Its translation: CATSREGRTNEQFF. The complete variable domain, with remaining parts taken from reference TRBV15 and TRBJ2-1, reads DAMVIQNPRYQVTQFGKPVTLSCSQTLNHNVMYWYQQKSSQAPKLLFHYYDKDFNNEADTPDNFQSRRPNTSFCFLDIRSPGLGDTAMYLCATSREGRTNEQFFGPGTRLTVL.

This clone was observed a few times. The genes are TRBV30 and TRBJ1-6, with D hard to call. The germline CDR1 and CDR2 sequences are GTSNPN and SVGIG (reference sequence). CDR3 length: 14 amino acids. Trimming took off 8 bases at V and 0 bases at J, with 11 bases between the two ends. As DNA, the CDR3 is TGTGCCGGGCACCGAGGCTCCTATAATTCACCCCTCCACTTT. Its protein is CAGHRGSYNSPLHF.

The gene calls are TRBV11-3 and TRBJ2-6; TRBD1 or TRBD2 may be the D gene (6 bases each). CDR1 SGHNT and CDR2 YENEEA come from the germline V gene. This CDR3 has 17 residues. The V gene lost 5 bases and the J gene lost 2 bases, with 16 bases spanning the gap. CDR3 in amino acids: CASSTLVGGAGANVLTF. The CDR3, as DNA: TGTGCCAGCAGCACACTTGTGGGGGGCGCTGGGGCCAACGTCCTGACTTTC.

V and J are TRBV19 and TRBJ2-1, with D possibly being TRBD2 (7 bases). Per germline, CDR1 LNHDA and CDR2 SQIVND (reference sequence). The CDR3 is 15 residues long. Trimming stripped 5 bases from V and 5 bases from J, with 16 bases between. The DNA of the CDR3 is TGTGCCAGTAGTGCCACCGCGGGGGCCCACAATGAGCAGTTCTTC. Its protein product is CASSATAGAHNEQFF.

This clone was seen a few times. The CDR3 spells CASSVVSGLNTEAFF. The CDR3 nucleotides read TGTGCCAGCAGCGTAGTATCGGGATTAAACACTGAAGCTTTCTTT. The chain uses TRBV9 and TRBJ1-1; D remains ambiguous. Germline V gene sequence: CDR1 SGDLS, CDR2 YYNGEE. Trimming left V 0 bases short and J 2 bases short, with 11 bases between. The CDR3 consists of 15 residues.

By its share, this clone is large. This rearrangement joins TRBV9 to TRBJ2-1; no clear D. From germline, CDR1 is SGDLS and CDR2 YYNGEE. Trimming removed 4 bases at V and 5 bases at J, with 7 bases between. The CDR3 consists of 12 residues. CDR3 region: CASSPADNEQFF. The CDR3 coding sequence is TGTGCCAGCAGCCCGGCAGACAATGAGCAGTTCTTC.

V and J are TRBV19 and TRBJ1-2; D unclear. V lost 2 bases and J lost 5, with 9 bases in between. CDR3 length: 13 amino acids. CDR1 is LNHDA, CDR2 SQIVND, per germline (reference sequence). CDR3 loop: CASSISGDYGYTF. CDR3 bases: TGTGCCAGTAGTATAAGCGGCGATTATGGCTACACCTTC. The full variable domain, its missing parts supplied by reference TRBV19 and TRBJ1-2, is DGGITQSPKYLFRKEGQNVTLSCEQNLNHDAMYWYRQDPGQGLRLIYYSQIVNDFQKGDIAEGYSVSREKKESFPLTVTSAQKNPTAFYLCASSISGDYGYTFGSGTRLTVV.

This clone was detected only a few times. The V call is TRBV30, the J call TRBJ1-4; D not certain. With 3 bases removed from V and 5 bases from J, the gap between germline ends came to 10 bases. This CDR3 is 13 amino acids long. Germline V gives CDR1 GTSNPN, CDR2 SVGIG (reference sequence). CDR3 DNA sequence: TGTGCCTGGAGCCCAGGCCCCAATGAAAAACTGTTTTTT. Translating it yields CAWSPGPNEKLFF. Together with reference TRBV30 and TRBJ1-4, the CDR3 gives the full variable domain: SQTIHQWPATLVQPVGSPLSLECTVEGTSNPNLYWYRQAAGRGLQLLFYSVGIGQISSEVPQNLSASRPQDRQFILSSKKLLLSDSGFYLCAWSPGPNEKLFFGSGTQLSVL.

This clone was detected only a few times. The chain recombines TRBV19 with TRBJ1-1; 9 nucleotides line up with TRBD1. The CDR3 covers 13 residues. V lost 8 bases, J lost 5 bases, and 6 bases stayed unmatched. The germline CDR1 and CDR2 sequences are LNHDA and SQIVND (reference sequence). CDR3 DNA: TGTGCCAGTTCCGGGACAGGGACTACTGAAGCTTTCTTT. The encoded protein is CASSGTGTTEAFF. The full variable domain, rest sourced from reference TRBV19 and TRBJ1-1, is DGGITQSPKYLFRKEGQNVTLSCEQNLNHDAMYWYRQDPGQGLRLIYYSQIVNDFQKGDIAEGYSVSREKKESFPLTVTSAQKNPTAFYLCASSGTGTTEAFFGQGTRLTVV.

This clone was seen a few times. The V and J genes are TRBV11-3 and TRBJ1-6; 8 nucleotides match TRBD1. Germline V gives CDR1 SGHNT, CDR2 YENEEA. CDR3 size: 16 residues. The ends lost 5 bases at V and 4 bases at J; junction bases unmatched: 7. The CDR3 is CASSQNTGGYNSPLHF. The CDR3 DNA is TGTGCCAGCAGCCAAAACACAGGGGGTTATAATTCACCCCTCCACTTT.